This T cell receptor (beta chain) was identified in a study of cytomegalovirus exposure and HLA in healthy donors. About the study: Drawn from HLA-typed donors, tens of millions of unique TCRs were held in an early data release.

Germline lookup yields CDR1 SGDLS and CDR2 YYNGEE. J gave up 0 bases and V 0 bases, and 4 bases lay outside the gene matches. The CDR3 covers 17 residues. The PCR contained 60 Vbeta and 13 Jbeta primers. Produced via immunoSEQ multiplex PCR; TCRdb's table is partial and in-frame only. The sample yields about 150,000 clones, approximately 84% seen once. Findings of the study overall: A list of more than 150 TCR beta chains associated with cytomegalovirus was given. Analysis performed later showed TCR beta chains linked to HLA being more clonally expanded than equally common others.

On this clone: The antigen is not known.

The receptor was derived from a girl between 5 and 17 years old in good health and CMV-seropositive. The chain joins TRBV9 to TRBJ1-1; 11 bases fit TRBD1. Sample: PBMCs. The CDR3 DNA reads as TGTGCCAGCAGCGTAGTTGGACAGGGGGCACTGAACACTGAAGCTTTCTTT. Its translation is CASSVVGQGALNTEAFF.